Below are 28 T cell receptor beta chains sequenced from a single sample in a study of blood T cell repertoires in COVID-19. Clones were sequenced by immunoSEQ multiplex PCR, and TCRdb holds only the in-frame ones, with some missing. The sample shows over 200,000 clones, 70% to 85% of them seen only once. Sequenced material: peripheral blood. These receptors came from a woman at least 80 years old with acute or convalescent COVID-19.

The rearrangement links TRBV12-5 to TRBJ2-1; D uncertain. This CDR3 has 14 amino acids. The germline CDR1 and CDR2 sequences are LGHNT and FRNRAP. V lost 8 bases and J lost 6, with 17 bases in between. In nucleotides, the CDR3 is TGTGCTAGTCGCGGCGGAGAGAGGAGCAATGAGCAGTTCTTC. It specifies CASRGGERSNEQFF. Variable domain in full (rest from reference TRBV12-5 and TRBJ2-1): DARVTQTPRHKVTEMGQEVTMRCQPILGHNTVFWYRQTMMQGLELLAYFRNRAPLDDSGMPKDRFSAEMPDATLATLKIQPSEPRDSAVYFCASRGGERSNEQFFGPGTRLTVL.

This clone came up a few times. The chain has TRBV6-5 and TRBJ2-7, with TRBD1 identical over 12 bases. V was clipped by 2 bases and J by 6 bases; unmatched bases: 5. The CDR3 sequence is 15 residues long. CDR1 is MNHEY, CDR2 SVGAGI, per germline. The CDR3 coding sequence is TGTGCCAGCAGTTACGAGGGACAGGGGGCTCGCGAGCAGTACTTC. Its translation: CASSYEGQGAREQYF.

This clone showed up just once. V usage is TRBV11-2 and J usage is TRBJ2-5; D uncertain. Germline assignment: CDR1 SGHAT and CDR2 FQNNGV. The V end was cut by 6 bases, the J end by 4 bases, with 6 bases between. The CDR3 has 11 residues. The CDR3 nucleotides read TGTGCCAGCAGTCTAACAGAGACCCAGTACTTC. Its protein product is CASSLTETQYF.

V and J are TRBV12-5 and TRBJ2-7, with 9 bases lining up with TRBD1. The ends lost 2 bases at V and 10 bases at J; junction bases unmatched: 6. Germline V gene data show CDR1 as LGHNT and CDR2 as FRNRAP. The CDR3 sequence is 13 residues long. The CDR3 DNA reads as TGTGCTAGTGGTTTGCCGACAGGGGGGTTACAGTACTTC. Amino acids: CASGLPTGGLQYF.

This clone showed up just a few times. This chain uses TRBV4-1 with TRBJ1-4; perhaps TRBD1 as D (5 bases). Deletions cut 1 base from V and 3 bases from J, with 9 bases between. Germline V lookup: CDR1 MGHRA, CDR2 YSYEKL. The CDR3 runs 15 residues. CDR3 region: CASSQVGVANEKLFF. For the CDR3, the DNA is TGCGCCAGCAGCCAAGTAGGGGTGGCTAATGAAAAACTGTTTTTT.

This clone was seen more than once but under ten times. The CDR3 nucleotides are TGCGCCAGCAGCCAAGGTACCGGTAATGAAAAACTGTTTTTT. It yields the protein CASSQGTGNEKLFF. The chain couples TRBV4-1 to TRBJ1-4; D remains unclear. Trimming took 1 base from V and 4 from J, leaving 7 bases between them. The CDR3 has 14 amino acids. The V gene's germline CDR1 is MGHRA and CDR2 YSYEKL.

This chain uses TRBV5-1 with TRBJ2-5; the D gene is possibly TRBD1 (6 bases). The length of the CDR3 is 13 residues. The V end lost 4 bases, the J end lost 3 bases, and 10 bases lay between the germline ends. Germline V gives CDR1 SGHRS, CDR2 YFSETQ. CDR3 protein: CASSTTGKETQYF. CDR3 DNA sequence: TGCGCCAGCAGCACGACAGGAAAAGAGACCCAGTACTTC. The full variable domain, with the rest looked up from reference TRBV5-1 and TRBJ2-5, is KAGVTQTPRYLIKTRGQQVTLSCSPISGHRSVSWYQQTPGQGLQFLFEYFSETQRNKGNFPGRFSGRQFSNSRSEMNVSTLELGDSALYLCASSTTGKETQYFGPGTRLLVL.

The chain combines TRBV6-5 with TRBJ2-3; 11 bases align to TRBD1. V was pared by 7 bases and J by 4 bases, with 7 bases of the junction left unmatched. Germline CDR1 is MNHEY and CDR2 is SVGAGI. CDR3 size: 15 residues. The CDR3 loop is CASTIGTGGSDTQYF. The DNA for the CDR3 is TGTGCCAGCACAATAGGGACAGGGGGATCAGATACGCAGTATTTT.

J is TRBJ2-7 and V is TRBV9, with TRBD2 matching 10 bases. The CDR3 totals 16 residues. J was trimmed by 6 bases and V by 4 bases; bases with no gene match: 13. Germline CDR1 reads SGDLS; CDR2 reads YYNGEE. CDR3 region: CASSPRGEAGGPEQYF. CDR3 coding DNA: TGTGCCAGCAGCCCCCGTGGGGAAGCGGGAGGGCCCGAGCAGTACTTC.

The genes are TRBV12-5 and TRBJ2-3, with 12 positions matching TRBD2. This CDR3 comprises 16 residues. J was trimmed by 3 bases and V by 7 bases; bases with no gene match: 8. Germline loops: CDR1 LGHNT, CDR2 FRNRAP. The CDR3 sequence is CASDRASGGATDTQYF. The CDR3 coding sequence is TGTGCTAGTGATAGGGCTAGCGGGGGGGCTACAGATACGCAGTATTTT.

This chain joins TRBV30 and TRBJ1-1; TRBD1 might be the D (5 bases). From germline, CDR1 is GTSNPN and CDR2 SVGIG (reference sequence). V lost 0 bases and J 5 bases, leaving 13 bases between the germline ends. The CDR3 sequence is 14 residues long. The CDR3, as DNA: TGTGCCTGGAGTGTAGGAGGGGCAAGGACTGAAGCTTTCTTT. Amino acid sequence: CAWSVGGARTEAFF.

This chain joins TRBV18 and TRBJ2-7, with D possibly being TRBD1 (5 bases). The germline V gene encodes CDR1 KGHSH and CDR2 LQKENI. Trimming removed 0 bases from V and 6 bases from J, with 9 bases in between. This CDR3 has 13 amino acids. As DNA, the CDR3 is TGTGCCAGCTCACCACCGGGGCTGTCCGAGCAGTACTTC. Protein product: CASSPPGLSEQYF.

The table lists this clone with a count of one. The rearrangement links TRBV15 to TRBJ2-5; a weak D match, TRBD1 (6 bases). The V gene's germline CDR1 is LNHNV and CDR2 YYDKDF (reference sequence). V lost 1 base and J lost 7, with 16 bases in between. The CDR3 loop spans 15 amino acids. The CDR3 sequence is CATSRVPGVNGTQYF. The DNA of the CDR3 is TGTGCCACCAGCAGAGTCCCAGGGGTCAATGGGACCCAGTACTTC.

The chain employs TRBV21-1 and TRBJ2-5; the D call in the table, TRBD1, was not verified against the DNA. TRBV21-1 is described as a pseudogene. CDR3 length equals 15 residues. In DNA, the CDR3 is TGTGCCAACCCAAAGAGGGCAGGGGACCAAGAGACCCAGTACTTC. Its protein product is CANPKRAGDQETQYF.

The chain is built from TRBV16 and TRBJ1-6, with 8 bases identical to TRBD1. The CDR3 is 15 amino acids. CDR1 is KGHSY, CDR2 FQNENV, per germline. V lost 5 bases to trimming and J lost 10 bases; unmatched junction nucleotides: 10. The CDR3 DNA is TGTGCCAGCAGCACCCGACAGGGGACGGGATCACCCCTCCACTTT. Amino acid sequence: CASSTRQGTGSPLHF.

The table lists this clone with many counts. The rearrangement uses TRBV6-6 and TRBJ2-2; no reliable D call. The CDR3 spans 14 residues. V dropped 0 bases and J dropped 7 bases, with 9 bases sitting between them. Per the germline V gene, CDR1 is MNHNY and CDR2 is SVGAGI (reference sequence). In DNA form, the CDR3 reads TGTGCCAGCAGTTACTCGACTGGTTTCGGGGAGCTGTTTTTT. Translating it yields CASSYSTGFGELFF.

This sequence joins TRBV27 and TRBJ1-1; 7 positions match TRBD1. The CDR3 totals 13 residues. Germline lookup yields CDR1 MNHEY and CDR2 SMNVEV (reference sequence). V lost 5 bases, J lost 11 bases, and 11 bases stayed unmatched. CDR3 in amino acids: CASSPWDSLRAFF. The CDR3 region has the DNA TGTGCCAGCAGTCCCTGGGACAGCCTCAGGGCTTTCTTT.

Here the CDR3 reads CAWTAGNTIYF. The DNA for the CDR3 is TGTGCCTGGACTGCTGGAAACACCATATATTTT. J is TRBJ1-3 and V is TRBV30; no reliable D call. Germline V CDR1 and CDR2: GTSNPN, SVGIG (reference sequence). V shed 4 bases and J shed 2 bases, with 3 bases lying between them. CDR3 length equals 11 residues.

V is TRBV7-2 and J is TRBJ1-1; D gene unclear. The CDR3 loop spans 11 amino acids. Trimming cost V 7 bases and J 7 bases, with 10 bases left between them. Germline lookup yields CDR1 SGHTA and CDR2 FQGNSA. The CDR3 DNA follows: TGTGCCAGCACCGTAAAATTTGAAGCTTTCTTT. Protein product: CASTVKFEAFF.

This chain uses TRBV6-4 with TRBJ1-3; 7 nucleotides match TRBD1. Germline assignment: CDR1 MRHNA and CDR2 SNTAGT. J lost 8 bases, V lost 8 bases, and 18 bases had no gene match. The CDR3 totals 16 residues. DNA of the CDR3: TGTGCCAGCCGGTTGCGACAGGGTCTTTTTGAGGACACCATATATTTT. It is translated as CASRLRQGLFEDTIYF.

Here the CDR3 reads CASSLVGGPSSYNEQFF. The CDR3 nucleotides read TGTGCCAGCAGCTTAGTCGGGGGGCCTAGCTCCTACAATGAGCAGTTCTTC. The chain carries TRBV11-3 and TRBJ2-1; TRBD2 might be the D (7 bases). The CDR3 sequence is 17 residues long. Germline lookup yields CDR1 SGHNT and CDR2 YENEEA. V gave up 1 base and J gave up 0 bases, with 13 bases separating them.

V usage is TRBV6-6 and J usage is TRBJ2-3; D uncertain. Trimming left V 0 bases short and J 1 base short, with 8 bases between. CDR1 is MNHNY, CDR2 SVGAGI, per germline (reference sequence). The CDR3 covers 15 residues. The CDR3, as DNA: TGTGCCAGCAGTTACTCGATACGCGGCACAGATACGCAGTATTTT. Amino acids: CASSYSIRGTDTQYF.

This clone was found a few times. The chain combines TRBV7-2 with TRBJ2-5; D is perhaps TRBD2 (6 bases). Trimming removed 0 bases at V and 2 bases at J, with 13 bases between. Germline CDR1 reads SGHTA; CDR2 reads FQGNSA. The CDR3 runs to 16 residues. The DNA for the CDR3 is TGTGCCAGCAGCTTAGCGGGGGGTGGGTTTCAAGAGACCCAGTACTTC. It is translated as CASSLAGGGFQETQYF. Based on the CDR3 plus reference TRBV7-2 and TRBJ2-5, the full variable domain is GAGVSQSPSNKVTEKGKDVELRCDPISGHTALYWYRQSLGQGLEFLIYFQGNSAPDKSGLPSDRFSAERTGGSVSTLTIQRTQQEDSAVYLCASSLAGGGFQETQYFGPGTRLLVL.

In regard to this clone: Other DNA sequences in the sample encode the same CDR3. This chain joins TRBV25-1 and TRBJ1-2; 9 bases are shared with TRBD1. Germline trimming cut 3 bases from V and 4 bases from J; bases unmatched to any gene: 3. Per germline, CDR1 MGHDK and CDR2 SYGVNS. The CDR3 runs 14 residues. CDR3 nucleotides: TGTGCCAGCAGTGAGCGGACAGGGGCCTATGGCTACACCTTC. It encodes CASSERTGAYGYTF.

The chain joins TRBV18 to TRBJ2-2, with 8 bases identical to TRBD1. The CDR3 contains 15 residues. Germline values: CDR1 KGHSH, CDR2 LQKENI. Trimming at V came to 4 bases and at J to 1 base, leaving 2 bases not matched to a gene. CDR3 amino acids: CASSLGTGNTGELFF. DNA for the CDR3: TGTGCCAGCTCACTCGGGACAGGGAACACCGGGGAGCTGTTTTTT.

This chain joins TRBV12-3 or TRBV12-4 and TRBJ1-2; D is uncertain. The CDR3 covers 13 residues. V was trimmed by 3 bases and J by 8 bases, leaving 13 bases between them. CDR3 sequence (DNA): TGTGCCAGCAGTTTCCGTCACAGTGAGGGCTACACCTTC. It yields the protein CASSFRHSEGYTF.

The rearrangement links TRBV5-4 to TRBJ1-4, with D perhaps TRBD1 (6 bases). The germline V gene encodes CDR1 SGHNT and CDR2 YYREEE (reference sequence). Trimming left V 3 bases short and J 2 bases short, with 11 bases between. The CDR3 sequence is 15 residues long. The CDR3 region is CASSSTGGTNEKLFF. The DNA of the CDR3 is TGTGCCAGCAGCTCTACGGGGGGCACTAATGAAAAACTGTTTTTT.

The chain employs TRBV20-1 and TRBJ2-3; 7 bases align to TRBD1. V gave up 5 bases and J gave up 12 bases; unmatched junction bases: 8. In germline, CDR1 is DFQATT, CDR2 SNEGSKA (reference sequence). This CDR3 region has 11 residues. CDR3 bases: TGCAGTGCTTTTACGGGACAGATACAGTATTTT. Translated: CSAFTGQIQYF.